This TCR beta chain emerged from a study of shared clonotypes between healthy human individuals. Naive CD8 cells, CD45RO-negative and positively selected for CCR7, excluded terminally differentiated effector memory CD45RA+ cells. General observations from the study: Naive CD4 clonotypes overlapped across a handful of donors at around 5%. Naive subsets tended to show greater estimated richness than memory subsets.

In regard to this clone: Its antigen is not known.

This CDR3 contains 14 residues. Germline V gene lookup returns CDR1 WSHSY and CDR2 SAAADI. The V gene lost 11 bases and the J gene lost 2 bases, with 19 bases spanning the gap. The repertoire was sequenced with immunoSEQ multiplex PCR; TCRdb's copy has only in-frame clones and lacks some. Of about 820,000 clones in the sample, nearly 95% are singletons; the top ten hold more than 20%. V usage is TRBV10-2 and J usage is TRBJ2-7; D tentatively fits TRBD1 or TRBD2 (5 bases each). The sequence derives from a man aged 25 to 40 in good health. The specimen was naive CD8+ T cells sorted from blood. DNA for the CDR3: TGCGCCGCATCCCCCTCGGGGCGCCCCTACGAGCAGTACTTC. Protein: CAASPSGRPYEQYF.